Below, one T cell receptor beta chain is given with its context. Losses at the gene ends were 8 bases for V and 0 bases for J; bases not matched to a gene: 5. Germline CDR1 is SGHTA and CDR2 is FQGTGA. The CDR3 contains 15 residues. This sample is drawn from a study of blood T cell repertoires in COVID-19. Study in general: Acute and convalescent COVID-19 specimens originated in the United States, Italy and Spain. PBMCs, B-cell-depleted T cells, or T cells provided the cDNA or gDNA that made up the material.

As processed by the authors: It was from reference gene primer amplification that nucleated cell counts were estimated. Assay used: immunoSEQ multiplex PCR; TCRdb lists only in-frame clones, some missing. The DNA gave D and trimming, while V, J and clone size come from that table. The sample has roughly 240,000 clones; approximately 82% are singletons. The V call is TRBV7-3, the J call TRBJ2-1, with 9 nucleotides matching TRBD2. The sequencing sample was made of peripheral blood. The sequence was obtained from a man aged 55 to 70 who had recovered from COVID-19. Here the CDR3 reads CASGTSPSSYNEQFF. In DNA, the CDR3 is TGTGCCAGCGGGACTAGCCCGAGCTCCTACAATGAGCAGTTCTTC.